These T cell receptor beta chains were read from a single sample in a study of blood T cell repertoires in COVID-19. Method: immunoSEQ multiplex PCR; TCRdb's copy keeps in-frame clones and lacks some. The top ten hold about 1.6% of the sample, which has a few hundred thousand clones, 84% seen once. Sequenced sample: peripheral blood. The receptors here all came from a woman between 40 and 55 years old who had recovered from COVID-19. CDR3s include the opening cysteine and the closing phenylalanine or tryptophan. The order of the fields is V gene, J gene, clone size, D gene, CDR3 protein, CDR3 DNA. The D gene is left open where the match is weak. Rows give clone size only sometimes, using once, few, many, or a class for an expanded clone.

TRBV19,TRBJ1-1,once,.,CASRSVQGTTDTEAFF,TGTGCCAGTAGATCGGTCCAGGGGACAACGGACACTGAAGCTTTCTTT
TRBV10-1,TRBJ1-5,.,.,CASSGSGVQPQHF,TGCGCCAGCAGTGGTTCAGGGGTCCAGCCCCAGCATTTT
TRBV3-1/TRBV3-2,TRBJ1-2,.,.,CASSHGQTANYGYTF,TGTGCCAGCAGCCACGGACAGACTGCTAACTATGGCTACACCTTC
TRBV5-1,TRBJ1-5,.,TRBD1,CASSLGDRGQPQHF,TGCGCCAGCAGCTTGGGTGACAGGGGCCAGCCCCAGCATTTT
TRBV20-1,TRBJ2-3,.,TRBD1,CSASSPGGPDTQYF,TGCAGTGCTAGTTCCCCAGGGGGCCCAGATACGCAGTATTTT
TRBV7-9,TRBJ2-1,.,.,CASSLGRGDEQFF,TGTGCCAGCAGCTTAGGCAGGGGGGATGAGCAGTTCTTC
TRBV29-1,TRBJ1-6,.,.,CSVGEYNSPLHF,TGCAGCGTTGGGGAGTATAATTCACCCCTCCACTTT
TRBV15,TRBJ1-2,.,.,CATGGGYGYTF,TGTGCCACCGGTGGAGGGTATGGCTACACCTTC
TRBV7-9,TRBJ1-1,once,.,CASSLEVGAFF,TGTGCCAGCAGCTTAGAAGTCGGGGCTTTCTTT
TRBV10-3,TRBJ1-6,few,TRBD1,CAISELGTGDSPLHF,TGTGCCATCAGTGAATTGGGGACAGGGGACTCACCCCTCCACTTT
TRBV5-1,TRBJ1-1,.,.,CASSPGGVNTEAFF,TGCGCCAGCAGCCCCGGCGGGGTGAACACTGAAGCTTTCTTT
TRBV11-2,TRBJ1-2,once,.,CASSSEGVDGYTF,TGTGCCAGCAGCTCCGAGGGGGTTGATGGCTACACCTTC
TRBV28,TRBJ2-7,once,TRBD1,CASSKTGGNEQYF,TGTGCCAGCAGTAAGACAGGGGGCAACGAGCAGTACTTC
TRBV19,TRBJ2-7,.,.,CASTRSPSSYEQYF,TGTGCCAGTACAAGGAGCCCCAGCTCCTACGAGCAGTACTTC
TRBV6-6,TRBJ1-2,.,TRBD1,CASSYGSGGAGGYTF,TGTGCCAGCAGTTACGGTTCAGGGGGCGCGGGGGGCTACACCTTC
TRBV7-9,TRBJ1-1,.,.,CASSLALADNTEAFF,TGTGCCAGCAGCTTAGCATTGGCAGATAACACTGAAGCTTTCTTT
TRBV27,TRBJ2-7,.,.,CASSLQGSYEQYF,TGTGCCAGCAGTTTACAGGGGTCCTACGAGCAGTACTTC
TRBV23-1,TRBJ2-1,.,TRBD1,CASSPGQGHNEQFF,TGCGCCAGCAGTCCGGGACAGGGCCACAATGAGCAGTTCTTC
TRBV4-1,TRBJ2-3,.,TRBD2,CASSQDGREDTDTQYF,TGCGCCAGCAGCCAAGACGGGCGGGAGGACACAGATACGCAGTATTTT
TRBV12-3/TRBV12-4,TRBJ2-5,.,.,CASSFSMQETQYF,TGTGCCAGCAGTTTTTCTATGCAAGAGACCCAGTACTTC
TRBV5-1,TRBJ2-5,.,TRBD2,CASSSWTSGGGETQYF,TGCGCCAGCAGCTCTTGGACTAGCGGGGGGGGAGAGACCCAGTACTTC
TRBV14,TRBJ1-2,.,.,CASSRQRKPNYGYTF,TGTGCCAGCAGCCGTCAGAGGAAGCCTAACTATGGCTACACCTTC
TRBV11-3,TRBJ1-1,.,.,CASSRLQGNTEAFF,TGTGCCAGCAGCCGATTACAGGGAAACACTGAAGCTTTCTTT
TRBV2,TRBJ2-6,.,TRBD1,CASSEPGQGANVLTF,TGTGCCAGCAGCGAACCGGGACAGGGGGCCAACGTCCTGACTTTC
TRBV18,TRBJ2-1,.,TRBD2,CASSPSGLAGTEQFF,TGTGCCAGCTCACCGAGCGGACTAGCGGGGACTGAGCAGTTCTTC
TRBV6-6,TRBJ1-6,.,TRBD1,CASSGRGQLNSPLHF,TGTGCCAGCAGTGGCCGGGGACAGCTAAATTCACCCCTCCACTTT
TRBV24-1,TRBJ2-2,.,TRBD1,CATSDSDRVDTGELFF,TGTGCCACCAGTGATTCGGACAGGGTTGACACCGGGGAGCTGTTTTTT
TRBV3-1/TRBV3-2,TRBJ1-1,.,TRBD1,CASSQLSRGMNTEAFF,TGTGCCAGCAGCCAATTGAGCAGGGGGATGAACACTGAAGCTTTCTTT
TRBV24-1,TRBJ2-1,.,.,CATSDPTGSSYNEQFF,TGTGCCACCAGTGATCCTACAGGGAGCTCCTACAATGAGCAGTTCTTC
TRBV2,TRBJ2-3,.,.,CASSELHSSTDTQYF,TGTGCCAGCAGTGAACTGCACAGTAGCACAGATACGCAGTATTTT
TRBV18,TRBJ2-1,.,TRBD2,CASSPKRGGRNEQFF,TGTGCCAGCTCACCAAAGCGGGGGGGCCGCAATGAGCAGTTCTTC
TRBV6-1,TRBJ2-7,.,.,CASSEAEGVEQYF,TGTGCCAGCAGTGAAGCGGAGGGAGTCGAGCAGTACTTC
TRBV13,TRBJ1-1,many,TRBD1,CASSRRTGGNTEAFF,TGTGCCAGCAGCCGACGGACAGGGGGGAACACTGAAGCTTTCTTT
TRBV28,TRBJ2-3,.,TRBD1,CASSFGQGAKLTDTQYF,TGTGCCAGCAGTTTCGGACAGGGGGCCAAACTCACAGATACGCAGTATTTT
TRBV28,TRBJ2-5,.,.,CASKTNRVDGAQYF,TGTGCCAGCAAGACGAACAGGGTGGACGGGGCCCAGTACTTC
TRBV28,TRBJ1-2,once,TRBD1,CASSLGQGGYTF,TGTGCCAGCAGCCTTGGACAGGGCGGCTACACCTTC
TRBV9,TRBJ2-1,.,TRBD1,CASSVHPKPGGNEQFF,TGTGCCAGCAGCGTACACCCAAAGCCAGGGGGAAATGAGCAGTTCTTC
TRBV29-1,TRBJ2-7,.,.,CSVVESQTYEQYF,TGCAGCGTTGTGGAGAGCCAAACCTACGAGCAGTACTTC
TRBV7-2,TRBJ1-6,.,.,CASSLVQGTNSPLHF,TGTGCCAGCAGCTTAGTACAGGGCACTAATTCACCCCTCCACTTT
TRBV15,TRBJ2-3,.,.,CATSRSTDTQYF,TGTGCCACCAGCAGATCTACAGATACGCAGTATTTT
TRBV30,TRBJ1-2,.,.,CAWTPGGVGYTF,TGTGCCTGGACCCCTGGGGGGGTCGGCTACACCTTC
TRBV28,TRBJ2-2,.,TRBD2,CASNQGAGDHTGELFF,TGTGCCAGCAACCAAGGGGCGGGGGACCACACCGGGGAGCTGTTTTTT
TRBV9,TRBJ1-1,.,TRBD1,CASSPRTGDTEAFF,TGTGCCAGCAGCCCCCGGACAGGGGACACTGAAGCTTTCTTT
TRBV4-1,TRBJ1-1,.,.,CASSQELGRMNTEAFF,TGCGCCAGCAGCCAAGAACTGGGCCGGATGAACACTGAAGCTTTCTTT
TRBV19,TRBJ2-4,.,TRBD2,CASSIDWSGGRTSLAKNIQYF,TGTGCCAGTAGTATAGATTGGTCGGGAGGACGGACAAGTCTAGCCAAAAACATTCAGTACTTC
TRBV27,TRBJ2-5,.,TRBD2,CASRPGTSGETQYF,TGTGCCAGCAGACCCGGGACTAGCGGGGAGACCCAGTACTTC
TRBV5-1,TRBJ1-1,.,.,CASSLQVLNTEAFF,TGCGCCAGCAGCTTACAGGTTTTAAACACTGAAGCTTTCTTT
TRBV28,TRBJ1-6,.,.,CASSPRQNYNSPLHF,TGTGCCAGCAGTCCCCGACAGAACTATAATTCACCCCTCCACTTT
TRBV6-4,TRBJ2-2,.,TRBD1,CASSASGGFNTGELFF,TGTGCCAGCAGTGCTTCAGGGGGCTTTAACACCGGGGAGCTGTTTTTT
TRBV30,TRBJ1-2,.,.,CAWSVLPGYGYTF,TGTGCCTGGAGTGTACTTCCAGGCTATGGCTACACCTTC
TRBV2,TRBJ1-2,.,.,CASRAQENYGYTF,TGTGCCAGCAGGGCACAGGAGAATTATGGCTACACCTTC
TRBV11-3,TRBJ2-1,.,.,CASSLGRGLSYNEQFF,TGTGCCAGCAGCTTAGGGAGGGGTTTGTCCTACAATGAGCAGTTCTTC
TRBV28,TRBJ1-1,.,TRBD1,CASKGQGSSEAFF,TGTGCCAGTAAGGGACAGGGAAGCTCTGAAGCTTTCTTT
TRBV5-5,TRBJ2-5,.,.,CASSPRGAGGQETQYF,TGTGCCAGCAGCCCCAGGGGGGCGGGGGGCCAAGAGACCCAGTACTTC
TRBV5-1,TRBJ2-2,.,.,CASSLAGQNTGELFF,TGCGCCAGCAGCTTGGCGGGACAGAACACCGGGGAGCTGTTTTTT